These 28 T cell receptor beta chains came from one sample sequenced in a study of blood T cell repertoires in COVID-19 (dated by TCRdb to about 2020). Library construction relied on the immunoSEQ multiplex PCR assay. TCRdb provides this immuneACCESS table in a form limited to in-frame rearrangements. Some clones are lacking; in checked studies, under half of them reflect an unresolved V gene, and why the rest are absent is not known. This sample gives roughly 110,000 clones in total; 86% of them show up just once. Roughly 4.5% of the sample is held by the ten biggest clonotypes. Sequenced input: peripheral blood. These receptor sequences come from a man between 40 and 49 years old with acute or convalescent COVID-19.

Comment on this clone: Other nucleotide sequences in the sample specify the same CDR3. V and J are TRBV5-1 and TRBJ2-7; D is uncertain. Germline V gene data show CDR1 as SGHRS and CDR2 as YFSETQ. V shed 4 bases and J shed 3 bases, with 8 bases lying between them. CDR3 length equals 12 residues. CDR3 residues: CASSLDIYEQYF. As DNA, the CDR3 is TGCGCCAGCAGCCTCGACATCTACGAGCAGTACTTC.

The chain employs TRBV3-1 (or the pseudogene TRBV3-2) and TRBJ1-1; D is uncertain. The germline V and J ends were trimmed by 1 base and 1 base, with 7 bases remaining between them. The CDR3 totals 14 residues. CDR1 LGHDT and CDR2 YNNKEL come from the germline V gene (reference sequence). CDR3 sequence: CASSQVPGNTEAFF. CDR3 nucleotide sequence: TGTGCCAGCAGCCAAGTGCCAGGGAACACTGAAGCTTTCTTT.

Written as DNA, the CDR3 is TGTGCCAGTAGTACCCGACAGGGGCCTAATGAAAAACTGTTTTTT. Translating gives CASSTRQGPNEKLFF. This chain uses TRBV19 with TRBJ1-4, with TRBD1 matching 8 bases. V lost 4 bases, J lost 3 bases, and 4 bases stayed unmatched. CDR1 and CDR2 from the germline V gene are LNHDA and SQIVND (reference sequence). The CDR3 sequence is 15 residues long.

Only one count was recorded for this clone. The CDR3 protein is CASSLRLAGVYNEQFF. CDR3 sequence (DNA): TGTGCCAGCAGCTTGAGGCTAGCGGGAGTCTACAATGAGCAGTTCTTC. V is TRBV5-6 and J is TRBJ2-1; 10 bases map to TRBD2. CDR3 length equals 16 residues. Germline CDR1 is SGHDT and CDR2 is YYEEEE. V gave up 1 base and J gave up 3 bases; unmatched junction bases: 4.

This rearrangement joins TRBV29-1 to TRBJ2-5, with 7 positions matching TRBD1. CDR3 length equals 13 residues. V lost 6 bases and J lost 3; bases outside the gene matches: 7. Germline V lookup: CDR1 SQVTM, CDR2 ANQGSEA. This CDR3 reads CSVSRDREETQYF. The CDR3 nucleotides are TGCAGCGTAAGCCGGGACAGAGAAGAGACCCAGTACTTC.

The genes are TRBV29-1 and TRBJ2-7; D is perhaps TRBD2 (5 bases). Trimming cost V 4 bases and J 0 bases, with 13 bases left between them. Germline V gene lookup returns CDR1 SQVTM and CDR2 ANQGSEA. The CDR3 is 14 amino acids. The CDR3: CSVGGSESSYEQYF. The CDR3 DNA sequence: TGCAGCGTTGGAGGGAGCGAGAGCTCCTACGAGCAGTACTTC.

The chain employs TRBV19 and TRBJ2-7; D not certain. The germline V and J ends were trimmed by 3 bases and 0 bases, with 9 bases remaining between them. CDR1 LNHDA and CDR2 SQIVND come from the germline V gene (reference sequence). The CDR3 loop spans 14 amino acids. Written as DNA, the CDR3 is TGTGCCAGTAGTATTGGCCGGAGCTCCTACGAGCAGTACTTC. Translation: CASSIGRSSYEQYF.

Points on this clone: The sample contains more than one DNA sequence encoding this CDR3. The rearrangement joins TRBV18 to TRBJ1-5; TRBD1 matches 8 bases. CDR1 is KGHSH and CDR2 is LQKENI in the germline V gene. There are 15 residues in the CDR3. The J segment lost 4 bases and the V segment lost 4 bases, leaving 6 bases of the junction unmatched. The CDR3 bases are TGTGCCAGCTCACGAGGGACAGGTTCTAATCAGCCCCAGCATTTT. It encodes CASSRGTGSNQPQHF.

This rearrangement joins TRBV27 to TRBJ2-1, with TRBD1 identical over 8 bases. Germline trimming cut 1 base from V and 8 bases from J; bases unmatched to any gene: 7. Per the germline V gene, CDR1 is MNHEY and CDR2 is SMNVEV (reference sequence). The CDR3 runs 15 residues. CDR3 in amino acids: CASSLYPLTGDEQFF. The CDR3 bases are TGTGCCAGCAGTTTATACCCTCTGACAGGGGATGAGCAGTTCTTC.

The J gene is TRBJ1-5, the V gene TRBV29-1; D is perhaps TRBD1 (6 bases). Germline V gene data show CDR1 as SQVTM and CDR2 as ANQGSEA. Between the trimmed V and J ends, which lost 4 bases and 3 bases, there was a span of 10 bases. The CDR3 runs to 13 residues. The CDR3 nucleotides read TGCAGCGTTGCAGCAGGGGTCAATCAGCCCCAGCATTTT. Translation: CSVAAGVNQPQHF.

The V gene is TRBV6-6, the J gene TRBJ2-3; 9 bases are shared with TRBD2. The germline gives CDR1 MNHNY, CDR2 SVGAGI (reference sequence). There are 15 residues in the CDR3. J lost 3 bases, V lost 5 bases, and 6 bases had no gene match. Here the CDR3 reads CASSELRGGTDTQYF. The CDR3 bases are TGTGCCAGCAGTGAGTTGCGGGGGGGAACAGATACGCAGTATTTT.

The chain recombines TRBV20-1 with TRBJ1-1, with D uncertain. The CDR3 extends over 13 amino acids. Germline V gene data show CDR1 as DFQATT and CDR2 as SNEGSKA (reference sequence). V dropped 3 bases and J dropped 1 base, with 9 bases sitting between them. The CDR3 bases are TGCAGTGCTAGTATATCACAGAACACTGAAGCTTTCTTT. This gives the protein CSASISQNTEAFF.

The chain carries TRBV14 and TRBJ2-1, with TRBD2 matching 7 bases. From germline, CDR1 is SGHDN and CDR2 FVKESK. Trimming removed 3 bases from V and 4 bases from J; junction bases left unmatched: 6. CDR3 size: 15 residues. CDR3 sequence reads: CASSQWLADYNEQFF. The DNA of the CDR3 is TGTGCCAGCAGCCAGTGGCTAGCGGATTACAATGAGCAGTTCTTC.

The chain uses TRBV4-3 and TRBJ1-5; 7 bases agree with TRBD1. After removal of 0 bases from V and 4 bases from J, the junction contained 3 bases not matched to a gene. This CDR3 is 15 amino acids long. The germline V gene encodes CDR1 LGHNA and CDR2 YSLEER. The chain's CDR3 is CASSQDRGENQPQHF. In nucleotides, the CDR3 is TGCGCCAGCAGCCAAGACAGGGGGGAAAATCAGCCCCAGCATTTT.

The chain carries TRBV5-1 and TRBJ1-4, with 7 bases fitting TRBD1. The ends lost 0 bases at V and 8 bases at J; junction bases unmatched: 4. CDR1 and CDR2 (germline): SGHRS, YFSETQ. This CDR3 is 14 amino acids long. This chain's CDR3 is CASSLEGAEEKLFF. The DNA of the CDR3 is TGCGCCAGCAGCTTGGAGGGGGCAGAGGAAAAACTGTTTTTT.

This rearrangement joins TRBV3-1 (or the pseudogene TRBV3-2) to TRBJ1-3, with D hard to call. The CDR3 is 14 amino acids. The germline V gene encodes CDR1 LGHDT and CDR2 YNNKEL (reference sequence). Trimming shortened V by 1 base and J by 0 bases, and 4 bases separated the two germline ends. The CDR3 sequence: CASSQAFSGNTIYF. CDR3 DNA: TGTGCCAGCAGCCAAGCCTTCTCTGGAAACACCATATATTTT.

The rearrangement uses TRBV5-1 and TRBJ2-6; weak D call: TRBD1 (5 bases). V was shortened by 7 bases and J by 4 bases, with 15 bases between the two germline ends. CDR1 and CDR2 from the germline V gene are SGHRS and YFSETQ. CDR3 length: 15 amino acids. This chain's CDR3 is CASQKGDDGANVLTF. CDR3 in DNA: TGCGCCAGCCAGAAAGGGGATGACGGGGCCAACGTCCTGACTTTC.

V usage is TRBV5-5 and J usage is TRBJ1-6; D is ambiguous. Germline V gene lookup returns CDR1 SGHKS and CDR2 YYEKEE (reference sequence). V lost 0 bases to trimming and J lost 13 bases, with 29 bases between them. The CDR3 has 19 residues. The CDR3 nucleotides are TGTGCCAGCAGCTTGGTTGGCCGGGAGGGAGCCAATTCGTTTTTTCCCCTCCACTTT. Translating gives CASSLVGREGANSFFPLHF.

The rearrangement links TRBV30 to TRBJ1-5; the D is unclear. Trimming left V 1 base short and J 2 bases short, with 15 bases between. From germline, CDR1 is GTSNPN and CDR2 SVGIG (reference sequence). There are 16 residues in the CDR3. The DNA for the CDR3 is TGTGCCTGGAGTGGGAAATCTCCCGGGGGCAATCAGCCCCAGCATTTT. Amino acids: CAWSGKSPGGNQPQHF.

This clone has a count of ten or more. This sequence joins TRBV6-2 or TRBV6-3 and TRBJ1-2; no definite D call. V was pared by 7 bases and J by 4 bases, with 13 bases between. Germline V lookup: CDR1 MNHEY, CDR2 SVGEGT. The CDR3 sequence is 13 residues long. Written as DNA, the CDR3 is TGTGCCAGCAACCCAGAGCCGCTCTATGGCTACACCTTC. The encoded protein is CASNPEPLYGYTF.

This clone was observed a single time. V usage is TRBV30 and J usage is TRBJ1-2; tentatively, D is TRBD1 (6 bases). Trimming left V 3 bases short and J 5 bases short, with 19 bases between. The CDR3 spans 15 residues. Germline V gene data show CDR1 as GTSNPN and CDR2 as SVGIG (reference sequence). DNA of the CDR3: TGTGCCTGGAGCCCTGGACAGCCTAGAGGGTATGGCTACACCTTC. Its translation: CAWSPGQPRGYGYTF. The entire variable domain, with the rest obtained from reference TRBV30 and TRBJ1-2, is as follows: SQTIHQWPATLVQPVGSPLSLECTVEGTSNPNLYWYRQAAGRGLQLLFYSVGIGQISSEVPQNLSASRPQDRQFILSSKKLLLSDSGFYLCAWSPGQPRGYGYTFGSGTRLTVV.

This clone was seen only once. V usage is TRBV14 and J usage is TRBJ1-1, with no clear D. CDR1 is SGHDN and CDR2 is FVKESK in the germline V gene. The CDR3 consists of 15 residues. V lost 1 base to trimming and J lost 6 bases, with 15 bases between them. The CDR3 DNA is TGTGCCAGCAGCCAAGGTGTGTCAGCGTCGCCTGAAGCTTTCTTT. Translating it yields CASSQGVSASPEAFF.

This sequence joins TRBV29-1 and TRBJ1-2; D is ambiguous. CDR3 size: 15 residues. The ends were cut back, 4 bases at V and 0 bases at J, with 15 bases in the middle. Germline V lookup: CDR1 SQVTM, CDR2 ANQGSEA. CDR3 sequence reads: CSVVMGRSTNYGYTF. In DNA, the CDR3 is TGCAGCGTTGTGATGGGCCGCTCCACTAACTATGGCTACACCTTC.

CDR3 residues: CSANEYSNQPQHF. In nucleotides, the CDR3 is TGCAGTGCTAATGAGTATAGCAATCAGCCCCAGCATTTT. The rearrangement links TRBV20-1 to TRBJ1-5; D is unresolved. The CDR3 loop spans 13 amino acids. The germline V gene encodes CDR1 DFQATT and CDR2 SNEGSKA (reference sequence). V lost 4 bases, J lost 0 bases, and 7 bases lay in between.

This clone occurred a few times. V and J are TRBV4-2 and TRBJ1-1, with 7 bases aligning to TRBD1. CDR3 length: 16 residues. Germline-derived CDR1 and CDR2 are LGHNA and YNFKEQ. Germline trimming cut 1 base from V and 4 bases from J; bases unmatched to any gene: 9. The CDR3 bases are TGTGCCAGCAGCCAAGTATTGGCAGGGGGGACCACTGAAGCTTTCTTT. Its translation: CASSQVLAGGTTEAFF.

The chain combines TRBV6-2 or TRBV6-3 with TRBJ2-1, with 13 bases that match TRBD2. Germline loops: CDR1 MNHEY, CDR2 SVGEGT. The V gene end was trimmed by 6 bases and the J gene end by 9 bases; junction bases not matched to a gene: 8. The CDR3 sequence is 15 residues long. The chain's CDR3 is CASSLGLAGAGEQFF. Written as DNA, the CDR3 is TGTGCCAGCAGCCTCGGACTAGCGGGGGCTGGTGAGCAGTTCTTC.

This clone was counted once. The V and J genes are TRBV11-2 and TRBJ1-1; 8 nucleotides align to TRBD1. CDR1 is SGHAT and CDR2 is FQNNGV in the germline V gene. The trim removed 3 bases at V and 11 bases at J, leaving 5 bases unmatched. The CDR3 consists of 12 residues. CDR3 amino acids: CASSLSGQGAFF. In DNA, the CDR3 is TGTGCCAGCAGCTTGTCCGGACAGGGCGCTTTCTTT.

The rearrangement links TRBV4-2 to TRBJ1-5, with 8 bases identical to TRBD1. The germline V gene encodes CDR1 LGHNA and CDR2 YNFKEQ. The CDR3 spans 20 residues. V shed 0 bases, J shed 3 bases, and the junction held 16 bases outside the gene matches. The CDR3, as DNA: TGTGCCAGCAGCCAAGATCAAAGTTCAGGGGGCTTGGTTGACAATCAGCCCCAGCATTTT. This gives the protein CASSQDQSSGGLVDNQPQHF.